The 20 T cell receptor beta chains in this list originate from one sample, sequenced in a study of T cell responses to AZD1222 COVID-19 vaccine. Assay used: immunoSEQ multiplex PCR; TCRdb lists only in-frame clones, some missing. The data show some 120,000 clones, 65% to 85% seen once. The sample here was peripheral blood, taken on day 0 of AZD1222 vaccination. The receptors originated from an adult in good health.

This clone was observed a few times. The chain joins TRBV24-1 to TRBJ1-5; D is perhaps TRBD1 (6 bases). Germline loops: CDR1 KGHDR, CDR2 SFDVKD. The CDR3 runs to 14 residues. Trimming stripped 12 bases from V and 2 bases from J, with 16 bases between. DNA of the CDR3: TGTGCCGCCGCGACAGGAGTTGGCAATCAGCCCCAGCATTTT. Protein sequence: CAAATGVGNQPQHF.

The chain is built from TRBV11-2 and TRBJ2-3, with 8 bases fitting TRBD2. The CDR3 contains 16 residues. Per germline, CDR1 SGHAT and CDR2 FQNNGV. V was clipped by 6 bases and J by 5 bases; unmatched bases: 13. CDR3 region: CASRSTGGAQRDTQYF. CDR3 bases: TGTGCCAGCAGGTCTACCGGGGGGGCACAGAGAGATACGCAGTATTTT.

J is TRBJ2-2 and V is TRBV7-3; D unclear. Looked up from germline, CDR1 is SGHTA and CDR2 is FQGTGA. Deletions cut 3 bases from V and 6 bases from J, with 8 bases between. The CDR3 consists of 13 residues. CDR3 residues: CASSFPSAGELFF. The CDR3 DNA reads as TGTGCCAGCAGCTTCCCTTCGGCCGGGGAGCTGTTTTTT.

The chain combines TRBV7-3 with TRBJ2-5; 8 nucleotides align to TRBD1. Germline lookup yields CDR1 SGHTA and CDR2 FQGTGA. The length of the CDR3 is 13 residues. The V segment lost 3 bases and the J segment 4 bases; nucleotides outside the gene matches: 1. CDR3 in DNA: TGTGCCAGCAGCTTGCAGGGGGCAGAGACCCAGTACTTC. Protein sequence: CASSLQGAETQYF.

The chain joins TRBV7-2 to TRBJ2-5; D is perhaps TRBD2 (6 bases). This CDR3 spans 14 amino acids. The germline gives CDR1 SGHTA, CDR2 FQGNSA. V shed 4 bases and J shed 4 bases, with 13 bases lying between them. The CDR3 here is CASSSWRGGETQYF. CDR3 nucleotides: TGTGCCAGCAGCTCTTGGAGGGGCGGAGAGACCCAGTACTTC.

The J gene is TRBJ2-1, the V gene TRBV7-2; 7 bases are a match to TRBD2. CDR1 and CDR2 from the germline V gene are SGHTA and FQGNSA. V gave up 2 bases and J gave up 2 bases; unmatched junction bases: 3. This CDR3 region has 15 residues. As DNA, the CDR3 is TGTGCCAGCAGCTTAATGGGGGGGACCTACAATGAGCAGTTCTTC. This translates into CASSLMGGTYNEQFF.

The rearrangement uses TRBV5-1 and TRBJ1-5; D is possibly TRBD1 (5 bases). Trimming left V 3 bases short and J 1 base short, with 11 bases between. The length of the CDR3 is 15 residues. In germline, CDR1 is SGHRS, CDR2 YFSETQ. This CDR3 is CASSWAGLSNQPQHF. The CDR3 DNA sequence: TGCGCCAGCAGCTGGGCAGGGTTGAGCAATCAGCCCCAGCATTTT.

The sample holds a few counts of this clone. The chain is built from TRBV28 and TRBJ2-5; the match to TRBD1 covers 9 bases. CDR3 length: 14 amino acids. Germline assignment: CDR1 MDHEN and CDR2 SYDVKM. Trimming took 6 bases from V and 4 from J; bases not matched to a gene: 6. Here the CDR3 reads CASSLQGALETQYF. The CDR3 nucleotides are TGTGCCAGCAGCTTACAGGGGGCCTTAGAGACCCAGTACTTC.

This chain connects TRBV2 to TRBJ2-5; D gene unclear. Germline V gene data show CDR1 as SNHLY and CDR2 as FYNNEI. V lost 9 bases and J lost 4, with 15 bases in between. This CDR3 is 13 amino acids long. For the CDR3, the DNA is TGTGCCAGGAATGGGGTAGATGGAGAGACCCAGTACTTC. Translation: CARNGVDGETQYF.

The chain recombines TRBV28 with TRBJ1-3; D is ambiguous. This CDR3 contains 16 residues. Germline CDR1 reads MDHEN; CDR2 reads SYDVKM. Trimming took 4 bases from V and 0 from J, leaving 13 bases between them. CDR3 DNA: TGTGCCAGCAGTTACTCTTTACCCCACTCTGGAAACACCATATATTTT. This encodes CASSYSLPHSGNTIYF.

CDR3: CAISDAGQPYNEQFF. CDR3 nucleotides: TGTGCCATCAGTGATGCGGGACAGCCCTACAATGAGCAGTTCTTC. The chain combines TRBV10-3 with TRBJ2-1; the D gene is possibly TRBD1 (7 bases). Looked up from germline, CDR1 is ENHRY and CDR2 is SYGVKD. This CDR3 region has 15 residues. V was pared by 3 bases and J by 2 bases, with 11 bases between.

This sequence joins TRBV7-3 and TRBJ1-6; weak D call: TRBD1 (5 bases). The CDR3 has 14 residues. V lost 4 bases and J lost 7, with 11 bases in between. Germline V CDR1 and CDR2: SGHTA, FQGTGA. CDR3 amino acids: CASSSDIVNSPLHF. The DNA for the CDR3 is TGTGCCAGCAGCTCGGACATAGTCAATTCACCCCTCCACTTT.

The CDR3 is CASSSLMPTGELFF. The DNA of the CDR3 is TGCGCCAGCAGCTCCCTCATGCCCACCGGGGAGCTGTTTTTT. The rearrangement joins TRBV5-1 to TRBJ2-2; D gene uncertain. V lost 3 bases and J 4 bases, leaving 10 bases between the germline ends. The CDR3 extends over 14 amino acids. Germline CDR1 is SGHRS and CDR2 is YFSETQ.

The V gene is TRBV28, the J gene TRBJ1-5; D is unresolved. The V end was cut by 3 bases, the J end by 6 bases, with 12 bases between. CDR1 is MDHEN, CDR2 SYDVKM, per germline. This CDR3 contains 14 residues. DNA of the CDR3: TGTGCCAGCAGTTTCGACGTGCGCCGTCAGCCCCAGCATTTT. This sequence encodes CASSFDVRRQPQHF.

This chain uses TRBV28 with TRBJ2-7; D remains unclear. Germline V CDR1 and CDR2: MDHEN, SYDVKM. Trimming removed 7 bases at V and 3 bases at J, with 22 bases between. The CDR3 extends over 16 amino acids. The CDR3 nucleotides are TGTGCCAGCACAACAGTCGATAGGATCCTCTTCTACGAGCAGTACTTC. Translating it yields CASTTVDRILFYEQYF.

V is TRBV18 and J is TRBJ1-2, with D perhaps matching TRBD1 (5 bases). The CDR3 loop spans 14 amino acids. V lost 4 bases and J 8 bases, leaving 17 bases between the germline ends. Per germline, CDR1 KGHSH and CDR2 LQKENI. DNA for the CDR3: TGTGCCAGCTCACTCCGGGACCTCTCGGGGGGCTACACCTTC. Amino acid sequence: CASSLRDLSGGYTF.

The V gene is TRBV6-5, the J gene TRBJ1-5, with D unresolved. With 0 bases removed from V and 6 bases from J, the gap between germline ends came to 15 bases. Germline-derived CDR1 and CDR2 are MNHEY and SVGAGI. The CDR3 length is 16 residues. In DNA, the CDR3 is TGTGCCAGCAGTTACTCGATATCAGGCGCAGGTCAGCCCCAGCATTTT. Its protein product is CASSYSISGAGQPQHF.

The gene calls are TRBV7-9 and TRBJ2-5, with TRBD2 as a possible D gene (6 bases). Looked up from germline, CDR1 is SEHNR and CDR2 is FQNEAQ (reference sequence). The CDR3 extends over 14 amino acids. V lost 2 bases to trimming and J lost 5 bases, with 12 bases between them. The CDR3 region is CASSLTGVAETQYF. For the CDR3, the DNA is TGTGCCAGCAGCTTAACGGGGGTGGCGGAGACCCAGTACTTC.

The chain recombines TRBV4-2 with TRBJ1-2; unclear D gene. Germline V lookup: CDR1 LGHNA, CDR2 YNFKEQ. V lost 4 bases to trimming and J lost 4 bases, with 16 bases between them. There are 15 residues in the CDR3. The CDR3 sequence: CASSPTSRSFYGYTF. The CDR3, as DNA: TGTGCCAGCAGCCCGACTAGCAGATCTTTCTATGGCTACACCTTC.

In this sample, this clone turned up once. The chain carries TRBV6-5 and TRBJ2-7; no definite D call. Germline V gene lookup returns CDR1 MNHEY and CDR2 SVGAGI. This CDR3 has 11 residues. Trimming removed 11 bases from V and 2 bases from J, with 10 bases in between. The CDR3 here is CAPRSAYEQYF. The CDR3 region has the DNA TGTGCCCCGCGGTCCGCCTACGAGCAGTACTTC.